The T cell receptor beta chain described here comes from a study of cytomegalovirus exposure and HLA in healthy donors (dated by TCRdb to 2016 to 2017). Broadly, across the study: According to a later analysis, one platform produced both the 100 to 150 validation repertoires and the approximately 670 repertoires of the first cohort. The study aimed to test whether cataloging public T cell receptors could reveal signatures of past pathogen exposure. Along with the roughly 670-subject first cohort, a separate validation cohort of some 130 different subjects was used. To predict cytomegalovirus infection status, the study combined high-throughput TCR immunosequencing, statistical association of individual TCRs with disease status, and machine learning.

Beyond this particular receptor, the publication reports: Cytomegalovirus status was reported to be diagnosed by the classifier with high specificity and sensitivity in both the original and validation cohorts. Most TCR sequences were seen in very few donors, while some public TCRs were found in many individuals. It was suggested by the authors that the approach could potentially be generalized to other disease states and immunological phenotypes. Of the cluster scores, 85% to 95% were above 0 in a later analysis, which found that TCRs clustered in the first cohort also tended to co-occur in the 120 or so validation repertoires. In vitro tests confirmed that a few of the cytomegalovirus-associated TCR beta chains recognize cytomegalovirus antigens. A later analysis had no HLA typing for the validation cohort, so co-occurrence there was scored across all 120 repertoires. The study listed 150 to 200 TCR beta chains as associated with cytomegalovirus.

Concerning this clone: Its antigen is not yet known. No quality values exist for individual bases; no much larger clone is one base distant.

Separate from the roughly 630-subject first cohort, the validation cohort of 120 subjects was the group to which the donors belonged. Per the germline V gene (reference sequence), MNHEY is the CDR1 and SMNVEV is the CDR2. The V end loses 7 bases and the J end loses 14 bases, and a stretch of 11 bases separates them. The CDR3 numbers 10 residues from cysteine through phenylalanine. Only CDR3 DNA remains: 30 bases, in frame from the first base. Receptor libraries were prepared by the immunoSEQ multiplex PCR assay. In the source study's methods: To diagnose cytomegalovirus status from the catalog of TCR beta chain sequences, a statistical classification framework was built. Entries here come from immuneACCESS through TCRdb and include only in-frame sequences with V and J called. Some clones fail to appear in such tables; in the studies checked, an unresolved V gene covers under half of the shortfall, and the cause of the remainder is unknown. V, J and clone size are those of that table, while D and trimming were read from the DNA. The sample table holds about 74,000 clones, of which 94% were seen once. The ten largest clones represent 1.5% to 2% of the sample.

Recombination joined TRBV27 with TRBJ1-4; the D gene is perhaps TRBD1, from 6 matching bases. The receptor's source is a woman between 18 and 30 years old in good health and CMV-seropositive. Sample: PBMCs. The CDR3 reads CASTGGHLFF. Read as DNA, the sequence is TGTGCCAGCACGGGGGGGCACCTGTTTTTT.